One sample yielded the 19 T cell receptor beta chains listed below, sequenced in a study of CD8+ T cells in alopecia areata. The sample's treatment: oral pan-JAK inhibitor, 5-10 mg twice daily. Isolated RNA was reverse transcribed into cDNA used as the sequencing template. Assay used: immunoSEQ multiplex PCR; TCRdb lists only in-frame clones, some missing. The sample consists of about 190,000 clones, about 64% of them appearing once. The specimen comprised CD4+ T cells sorted from blood, sampled at week 4, from a patient treated with tofacitinib. These receptors were collected from a human donor with alopecia areata.

This clone was picked up a small number of times. The V and J genes are TRBV30 and TRBJ2-7; 13 bases map to TRBD2. CDR3 length: 14 amino acids. The J segment lost 6 bases and the V segment lost 7 bases, leaving 9 bases of the junction unmatched. Germline CDR1 is GTSNPN and CDR2 is SVGIG (reference sequence). CDR3 bases: TGTGCCTTGGACCGGGGACTAGCGGGGACCGAGCAGTACTTC. Its protein product is CALDRGLAGTEQYF.

The gene calls are TRBV5-1 and TRBJ2-3; TRBD1 is a possible D gene (6 bases). Germline values: CDR1 SGHRS, CDR2 YFSETQ. The CDR3 contains 14 residues. Trimming stripped 1 base from V and 4 bases from J, with 10 bases between. The CDR3 region is CASSLTGQADTQYF. CDR3 in DNA: TGCGCCAGCAGCTTGACAGGGCAGGCAGATACGCAGTATTTT.

This chain joins TRBV7-9 and TRBJ1-6; D gene uncertain. Trimming took off 1 base at V and 10 bases at J, with 8 bases between the two ends. This CDR3 contains 13 residues. CDR1 is SEHNR and CDR2 is FQNEAQ in the germline V gene (reference sequence). The CDR3 region has the DNA TGTGCCAGCAGCTTAGATTTGGACTCACCCCTCCACTTT. Its protein product is CASSLDLDSPLHF.

This clone was counted a single time. The chain joins TRBV30 to TRBJ1-5; the match to TRBD1 covers 12 bases. The length of the CDR3 is 15 residues. Trimming took 3 bases from V and 6 from J; bases not matched to a gene: 6. The germline CDR1 and CDR2 sequences are GTSNPN and SVGIG (reference sequence). The CDR3 nucleotides read TGTGCCTGGAGCGTCGGGACAGGGGGCGGTCAGCCCCAGCATTTT. Its translation: CAWSVGTGGGQPQHF.

The rearrangement joins TRBV29-1 to TRBJ1-3; D gene uncertain. V dropped 2 bases and J dropped 6 bases, with 8 bases sitting between them. CDR3 length: 12 amino acids. The germline V gene encodes CDR1 SQVTM and CDR2 ANQGSEA. CDR3 region: CSVESDLNTIYF. For the CDR3, the DNA is TGCAGCGTTGAATCAGATTTAAACACCATATATTTT.

This chain joins TRBV4-1 and TRBJ1-2, with 9 bases that match TRBD1. Trimming removed 6 bases from V and 7 bases from J; junction bases left unmatched: 6. The CDR3 has 13 residues. Germline values: CDR1 MGHRA, CDR2 YSYEKL. CDR3 residues: CASRTGGVRGYTF. DNA of the CDR3: TGCGCCAGCAGGACAGGGGGGGTACGTGGCTACACCTTC.

The chain joins TRBV7-9 to TRBJ2-7; 9 bases match TRBD1. This CDR3 is 16 amino acids long. After removal of 2 bases from V and 0 bases from J, the junction contained 5 bases not matched to a gene. From germline, CDR1 is SEHNR and CDR2 FQNEAQ (reference sequence). CDR3 protein: CASSLKPTGGSYEQYF. The CDR3 region has the DNA TGTGCCAGCAGCTTAAAGCCGACAGGGGGCTCCTACGAGCAGTACTTC. Full variable domain (rest looked up from reference TRBV7-9 and TRBJ2-7): DTGVSQNPRHKITKRGQNVTFRCDPISEHNRLYWYRQTLGQGPEFLTYFQNEAQLEKSRLLSDRFSAERPKGSFSTLEIQRTEQGDSAMYLCASSLKPTGGSYEQYFGPGTRLTVT.

The chain couples TRBV7-9 to TRBJ1-2, with 12 positions matching TRBD1. CDR1 is SEHNR and CDR2 is FQNEAQ in the germline V gene (reference sequence). The CDR3 spans 16 residues. V dropped 4 bases and J dropped 2; count of bases not matched to a gene: 5. CDR3 protein: CASSSLGQGANYGYTF. The CDR3 bases are TGTGCCAGCAGCTCCTTGGGACAGGGGGCGAACTATGGCTACACCTTC.

This chain connects TRBV29-1 to TRBJ1-1; TRBD1 matches 8 bases. This CDR3 is 13 amino acids long. The ends lost 4 bases at V and 5 bases at J; junction bases unmatched: 6. Germline CDR1 is SQVTM and CDR2 is ANQGSEA. The CDR3 DNA sequence: TGCAGCGTTGTAGACAGGGGTTTGACTGAAGCTTTCTTT. Protein sequence: CSVVDRGLTEAFF. Variable domain in full (rest from reference TRBV29-1 and TRBJ1-1): SAVISQKPSRDICQRGTSLTIQCQVDSQVTMMFWYRQQPGQSLTLIATANQGSEATYESGFVIDKFPISRPNLTFSTLTVSNMSPEDSSIYLCSVVDRGLTEAFFGQGTRLTVV.

The V call is TRBV25-1, the J call TRBJ1-1; weak D call: TRBD1 (5 bases). CDR3 size: 13 residues. The germline V and J ends were trimmed by 6 bases and 1 base, with 9 bases remaining between them. Germline V gene lookup returns CDR1 MGHDK and CDR2 SYGVNS. CDR3 in amino acids: CASSRVGNTEAFF. The CDR3 nucleotides are TGTGCCAGCAGCAGGGTGGGGAACACTGAAGCTTTCTTT.

The V and J genes are TRBV30 and TRBJ1-1, with 9 bases that match TRBD1. This CDR3 has 13 residues. After removal of 5 bases from V and 1 base from J, the junction contained 2 bases not matched to a gene. Germline V gene data show CDR1 as GTSNPN and CDR2 as SVGIG (reference sequence). In nucleotides, the CDR3 is TGTGCCTGGCACAGGGGGCCGAACACTGAAGCTTTCTTT. Its translation is CAWHRGPNTEAFF. Filled out from reference TRBV30 and TRBJ1-1, the complete variable domain reads SQTIHQWPATLVQPVGSPLSLECTVEGTSNPNLYWYRQAAGRGLQLLFYSVGIGQISSEVPQNLSASRPQDRQFILSSKKLLLSDSGFYLCAWHRGPNTEAFFGQGTRLTVV.

The chain is built from TRBV7-6 and TRBJ2-7; D uncertain. CDR3 length equals 15 residues. V lost 3 bases and J 4 bases, leaving 16 bases between the germline ends. Germline V gives CDR1 SGHVS, CDR2 FNYEAQ. The DNA of the CDR3 is TGTGCCAGCAGCTTGTGGCACGCACTGAATTACGAGCAGTACTTC. It is translated as CASSLWHALNYEQYF.

The chain combines TRBV11-2 with TRBJ2-3; possible D gene TRBD2, 6 bases. The CDR3 covers 14 residues. V lost 6 bases and J lost 0, with 10 bases in between. Looked up from germline, CDR1 is SGHAT and CDR2 is FQNNGV. DNA for the CDR3: TGTGCCAGCAGTACCGGGAGAAGCACAGATACGCAGTATTTT. Its translation is CASSTGRSTDTQYF.

Turning to this clone: At the DNA level, this CDR3 is encoded by other sequences in the same sample as well. The rearrangement joins TRBV5-1 to TRBJ2-5, with TRBD1 matching over 11 bases. V was clipped by 4 bases and J by 4 bases; unmatched bases: 3. Per the germline V gene, CDR1 is SGHRS and CDR2 is YFSETQ. The CDR3 is 14 amino acids. Here the CDR3 DNA reads TGCGCCAGCAGCCTCGGGACAGGGGGAGAGACCCAGTACTTC. The encoded protein is CASSLGTGGETQYF. The variable domain in full, completed from reference TRBV5-1 and TRBJ2-5, reads KAGVTQTPRYLIKTRGQQVTLSCSPISGHRSVSWYQQTPGQGLQFLFEYFSETQRNKGNFPGRFSGRQFSNSRSEMNVSTLELGDSALYLCASSLGTGGETQYFGPGTRLLVL.

V usage is TRBV29-1 and J usage is TRBJ2-6, with no clear D. In germline, CDR1 is SQVTM, CDR2 ANQGSEA. The CDR3 runs to 13 residues. V gave up 4 bases and J gave up 8 bases, with 12 bases separating them. The CDR3 region has the DNA TGCAGCGTTGGGCCCCGTAGATCCAACGTCCTGACTTTC. Amino acid sequence: CSVGPRRSNVLTF.

V is TRBV5-4 and J is TRBJ2-6, with a weak D call TRBD2 (6 bases). Between the trimmed V and J ends, which lost 4 bases and 0 bases, there was a span of 17 bases. Germline CDR1 reads SGHNT; CDR2 reads YYREEE (reference sequence). This CDR3 is 18 amino acids long. CDR3 in DNA: TGTGCCAGCAGCACTAACGGGGGTATGAGCTCTGGGGCCAACGTCCTGACTTTC. Translating gives CASSTNGGMSSGANVLTF.

The chain combines TRBV2 with TRBJ1-1; D is ambiguous. V was trimmed by 8 bases and J by 3 bases, leaving 10 bases between them. The CDR3 totals 12 residues. Germline values: CDR1 SNHLY, CDR2 FYNNEI. The CDR3 coding sequence is TGTGCCAGCGGTTTGGGGTACACTGAAGCTTTCTTT. It encodes CASGLGYTEAFF.

The genes are TRBV30 and TRBJ2-1; 11 bases agree with TRBD2. With V trimmed by 3 bases and J by 8 bases, 6 bases remained unmatched. The CDR3 has 14 residues. Germline assignment: CDR1 GTSNPN and CDR2 SVGIG (reference sequence). The CDR3 coding sequence is TGTGCCTGGAGCATAGCGGGGGGGCGGGATGAGCAGTTCTTC. Translating it yields CAWSIAGGRDEQFF.

The genes are TRBV5-6 and TRBJ2-3, with 8 bases that match TRBD1. This CDR3 has 16 residues. V gave up 4 bases and J gave up 3 bases; unmatched junction bases: 10. Germline V gene data show CDR1 as SGHDT and CDR2 as YYEEEE. The CDR3 is CASSLSRGLGTDTQYF. CDR3 DNA: TGTGCCAGCAGCCTGAGCAGGGGGCTCGGGACAGATACGCAGTATTTT.